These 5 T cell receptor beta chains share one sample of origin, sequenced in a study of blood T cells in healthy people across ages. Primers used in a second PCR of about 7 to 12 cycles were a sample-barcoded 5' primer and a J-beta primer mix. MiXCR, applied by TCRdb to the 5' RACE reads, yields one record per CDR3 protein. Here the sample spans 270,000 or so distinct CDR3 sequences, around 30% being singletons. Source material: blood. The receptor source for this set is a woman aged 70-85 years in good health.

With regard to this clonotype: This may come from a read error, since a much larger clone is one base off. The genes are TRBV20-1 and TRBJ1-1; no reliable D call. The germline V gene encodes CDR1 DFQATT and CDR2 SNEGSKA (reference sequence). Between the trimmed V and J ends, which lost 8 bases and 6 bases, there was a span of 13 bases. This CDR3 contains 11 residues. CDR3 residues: CSLPGAAEAFF. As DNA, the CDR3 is TGCAGTCTCCCGGGCGCCGCTGAAGCTTTCTTT.

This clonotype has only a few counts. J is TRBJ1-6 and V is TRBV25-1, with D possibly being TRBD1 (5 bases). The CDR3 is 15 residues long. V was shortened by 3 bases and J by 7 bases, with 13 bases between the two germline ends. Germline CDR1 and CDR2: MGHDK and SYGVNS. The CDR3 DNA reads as TGTGCCAGCAGTGAGGCTACGGGGCTCAATTCACCCCTCCACTTT. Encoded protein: CASSEATGLNSPLHF.

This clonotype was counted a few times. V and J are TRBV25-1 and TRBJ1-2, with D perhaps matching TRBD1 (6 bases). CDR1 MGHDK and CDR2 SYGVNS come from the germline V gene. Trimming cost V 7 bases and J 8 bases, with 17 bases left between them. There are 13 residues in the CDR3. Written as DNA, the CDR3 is TGTGCCAGCATCGCCACGGGGGCGCGAGGCTACACCTTC. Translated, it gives CASIATGARGYTF.

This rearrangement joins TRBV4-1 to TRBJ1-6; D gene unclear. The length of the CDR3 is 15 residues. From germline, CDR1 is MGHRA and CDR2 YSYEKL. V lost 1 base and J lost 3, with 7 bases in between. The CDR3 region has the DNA TGCGCCAGCAGCCAAGCGCGGATCTATAATTCACCCCTCCACTTT. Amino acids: CASSQARIYNSPLHF.

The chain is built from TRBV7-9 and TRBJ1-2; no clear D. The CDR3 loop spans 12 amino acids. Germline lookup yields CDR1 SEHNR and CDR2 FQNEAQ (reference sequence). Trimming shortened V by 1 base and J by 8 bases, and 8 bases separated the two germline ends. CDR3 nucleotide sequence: TGTGCCAGCAGCTTAGGTTCTGTCGGCTACACCTTC. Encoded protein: CASSLGSVGYTF.